A selection of T cell receptor beta chains follows, all from one sample in a study of blood T cell repertoires in COVID-19. This table comes from immunoSEQ multiplex PCR, and its TCRdb copy is limited to in-frame clones, with some not included. The repertoire holds over 350,000 clones, just under 90% seen once, with about 10% in the top ten. Sample: PBMCs or T cells enriched from blood (not recorded which). These receptors were taken from a woman aged 50 to 60 who had recovered from COVID-19. CDR3s include the opening cysteine and the closing phenylalanine or tryptophan. The D gene is left open where the match is weak. Where a row states a size, it is once, few, many or the class of an expanded clone; other rows omit it.

J: TRBJ2-2
size: -
V: TRBV7-2
D: TRBD2
DNA: TGTGCCAGCAGCCGGGGGGGAGTGAACACCGGGGAGCTGTTTTTT
CDR3: CASSRGGVNTGELFF

J: TRBJ2-6
size: -
V: TRBV6-2/TRBV6-3
D: -
DNA: TGTGCCAGCAGTTACTCGACTACCTCTGGGGCCAACGTCCTGACTTTC
CDR3: CASSYSTTSGANVLTF

J: TRBJ2-7
size: few
V: TRBV7-8
D: -
DNA: TGTGCCAGCAGCTTGGGGCAGCGTGACGAGCAGTACTTC
CDR3: CASSLGQRDEQYF

J: TRBJ2-3
size: -
V: TRBV5-1
D: TRBD1
DNA: TGCGCCAGCAGCGGGGGACAGGGCGGGCTAAACGGAGATACGCAGTATTTT
CDR3: CASSGGQGGLNGDTQYF

J: TRBJ1-5
size: few
V: TRBV4-1
D: -
DNA: TGCGCCAGCAGCCAGGAACCCCTACAAGGGGCCTCAAATCAGCCCCAGCATTTT
CDR3: CASSQEPLQGASNQPQHF

J: TRBJ2-2
size: -
V: TRBV7-9
D: TRBD1
DNA: TGTGCCAGCAGCCCCCGAGGGGGCATCGGGGTCCCCTTCACCGGGGAGCTGTTTTTT
CDR3: CASSPRGGIGVPFTGELFF

J: TRBJ1-1
size: -
V: TRBV27
D: TRBD1
DNA: TGTGCCAGCAGCCGGACAGGGTCCATGAACACTGAAGCTTTCTTT
CDR3: CASSRTGSMNTEAFF

J: TRBJ2-7
size: -
V: TRBV7-2
D: -
DNA: TGTGCCAGCAGCCCTCCCCCTCTAGTCATGGGTTCCTACGAGCAGTACTTC
CDR3: CASSPPPLVMGSYEQYF

J: TRBJ2-7
size: -
V: TRBV6-2/TRBV6-3
D: TRBD2
DNA: TGTGCCAGCAGTTCTCCCGGACTAGCGGGGGATCACGAGCAGTACTTC
CDR3: CASSSPGLAGDHEQYF

J: TRBJ1-2
size: -
V: TRBV19
D: TRBD1
DNA: TGTGCCAGTTCTGACAGGGACGAGGAAGGCTACACCTTC
CDR3: CASSDRDEEGYTF

J: TRBJ2-7
size: -
V: TRBV30
D: TRBD1
DNA: TGTGCCTCGGGCGGACAGGCAAGCTCCTACGAGCAGTACTTC
CDR3: CASGGQASSYEQYF

J: TRBJ1-5
size: -
V: TRBV11-2
D: -
DNA: TGTGCCAGCAGCTTAGAGTATAGCAATCAGCCCCAGCATTTT
CDR3: CASSLEYSNQPQHF

J: TRBJ1-4
size: -
V: TRBV4-2
D: TRBD1
DNA: TGTGCCAGCAGCCCCCGGGACAGTTGGGATGAAAAACTGTTTTTT
CDR3: CASSPRDSWDEKLFF

J: TRBJ2-4
size: -
V: TRBV28
D: -
DNA: TGTGCCAGCAGTTTAAGCAAACCGGGCATTCAGTACTTC
CDR3: CASSLSKPGIQYF

J: TRBJ2-5
size: -
V: TRBV11-2
D: -
DNA: TGTGCCAGCAGGACTTACCAAGAGACCCAGTACTTC
CDR3: CASRTYQETQYF

J: TRBJ1-2
size: -
V: TRBV27
D: -
DNA: TGTGCCAGCAGCCAAAACGCCGAATCCCCAGGGTTAGGCTACACCTTC
CDR3: CASSQNAESPGLGYTF

J: TRBJ1-5
size: -
V: TRBV28
D: TRBD1
DNA: TGTGCCAGCAGCGGGACAGCGAGCAATCAGCCCCAGCATTTT
CDR3: CASSGTASNQPQHF

J: TRBJ2-1
size: few
V: TRBV12-3/TRBV12-4
D: -
DNA: TGTGCCAGCAGCAACAATGAGCAGTTCTTC
CDR3: CASSNNEQFF

J: TRBJ2-1
size: -
V: TRBV7-8
D: -
DNA: TGTGCCAGCAGCTTGGCCGTGGATGAGCAGTTCTTC
CDR3: CASSLAVDEQFF